This paragraph reports one TCR beta chain. The antigen remains undetermined. UMI-labeled 5' RACE yielded the TRB cDNA libraries. Using the 5' RACE reads, TCRdb records one entry per CDR3 protein without DNA. This sample carries around 66,000 distinct CDR3 sequences, with 4% to 5.5% going to the ten biggest clones. CD45RO-CCR7+CD27+CD95- defined naive CD8+ T cells. Germline assignment: CDR1 DFQATT and CDR2 SNEGSKA (reference sequence). The CDR3 totals 15 residues. The data originate from a study of CXCR3-negative and CXCR3-positive naive CD8 T cells. Study-wide findings and caveats: Naive CXCR3-positive cells had TRB CDR3s more hydrophobic than those of CXCR3-negative naive cells.

The source of this sequence is a human donor in good health. Some clones in this sample may be carry-over from other donors' samples. Sequences were obtained from naive CXCR3+ CD8+ T cells from blood. Subset noted: CD45RO-CCR7+CD27+CD95- naive CD8+ T cells expressing CXCR3 (TNR3+). This chain connects TRBV20-1 to TRBJ2-7; without DNA, the TCRdb call of TRBD2 cannot be checked. The chain's CDR3 is CSARLAGGLTYEQYF.